The 20 T cell receptor beta chains given below trace back to one sample, sequenced in a study of T cells in Graves' hyperthyroidism and ophthalmopathy. Template material for amplifying TCR beta CDR3 regions consisted of RNA transcripts. When the TCR CDR3 underwent first-round RT-PCR, the HTBI primer set was used. TCRdb re-called the multiplex PCR reads through MiXCR, storing one row per CDR3 protein. The sample includes just under 750,000 distinct CDR3 sequences, 30% to 40% of them seen just once. Sequencing input: blood. All receptors come from a woman in her forties with Graves' hyperthyroidism.

Many counts were recorded for this clonotype. This chain joins TRBV19 and TRBJ1-6; D is unclear. Germline assignment: CDR1 LNHDA and CDR2 SQIVND (reference sequence). V lost 5 bases and J lost 7, with 15 bases in between. CDR3 length: 15 amino acids. CDR3 protein: CASSPGRGFNSPLHF. In DNA, the CDR3 is TGTGCCAGTAGTCCCGGGAGAGGATTCAATTCACCCCTCCACTTT. The full variable domain, its missing parts supplied by reference TRBV19 and TRBJ1-6, is DGGITQSPKYLFRKEGQNVTLSCEQNLNHDAMYWYRQDPGQGLRLIYYSQIVNDFQKGDIAEGYSVSREKKESFPLTVTSAQKNPTAFYLCASSPGRGFNSPLHFGNGTRLTVT.

In nucleotides, the CDR3 is TGCGCCAGCAGCCAAGGTGGGGGGAAAGAGACCCAGTACTTC. Amino acid sequence: CASSQGGGKETQYF. The chain has TRBV4-3 and TRBJ2-5; D may be TRBD2 (6 bases). CDR3 length: 14 amino acids. Germline lookup yields CDR1 LGHNA and CDR2 YSLEER. Trimming took off 1 base at V and 3 bases at J, with 9 bases between the two ends.

This clonotype was detected only a few times. This sequence joins TRBV7-8 and TRBJ1-1; D is possibly TRBD1 (5 bases). Germline CDR1 and CDR2: SGHVS and FQNEAQ. Trimming left V 1 base short and J 0 bases short, with 9 bases between. The CDR3 has 15 residues. CDR3 coding DNA: TGTGCCAGCAGCTTAGGGCGGGGGTTGAACACTGAAGCTTTCTTT. Residues: CASSLGRGLNTEAFF.

This clonotype was seen only a few times. The V and J genes are TRBV28 and TRBJ2-7, with 13 positions matching TRBD2. In germline, CDR1 is MDHEN, CDR2 SYDVKM. J lost 0 bases, V lost 9 bases, and 5 bases had no gene match. This CDR3 comprises 15 residues. The CDR3 sequence is CASKRTSGSSYEQYF. CDR3 in DNA: TGTGCCAGTAAAAGGACTAGCGGGAGCTCCTACGAGCAGTACTTC.

V usage is TRBV7-9 and J usage is TRBJ1-1, with 8 positions matching TRBD1. V lost 6 bases and J lost 1; bases outside the gene matches: 4. The germline V gene encodes CDR1 SEHNR and CDR2 FQNEAQ (reference sequence). The length of the CDR3 is 14 residues. The CDR3 bases are TGTGCCAGCAGTTCAGGGGGCGGGAACACTGAAGCTTTCTTT. As protein: CASSSGGGNTEAFF.

This clonotype was detected many times. The chain links TRBV7-8 to TRBJ1-2, with D perhaps matching TRBD1 (5 bases). CDR1 SGHVS and CDR2 FQNEAQ come from the germline V gene. The CDR3 length is 11 residues. V was trimmed by 11 bases and J by 4 bases, leaving 11 bases between them. CDR3 sequence (DNA): TGTGCCCAGGGCCCGGGCTATGGCTACACCTTC. Translation gives CAQGPGYGYTF.

The table lists this clonotype with a count of one. Mismatch with germline at one junction end may stem from a read error. This chain joins TRBV11-2 and TRBJ2-7; 7 bases are a match to TRBD1. Germline V gene data show CDR1 as SGHAT and CDR2 as FQNNGV. The CDR3 runs 14 residues. CDR3 bases: TGTGCCAGCAGTTTAGAGGGGGCTGACTACGAGCAGTACTTC. This encodes CASSLEGADYEQYF.

The V call is TRBV15, the J call TRBJ2-3; D gene ambiguous. V shed 10 bases and J shed 1 base, with 15 bases lying between them. Germline CDR1 reads LNHNV; CDR2 reads YYDKDF (reference sequence). There are 14 residues in the CDR3. CDR3 nucleotide sequence: TGTGCCAGCAGTGAAAGGAAGGGCACAGATACGCAGTATTTT. This encodes CASSERKGTDTQYF.

This clonotype was seen a few times. The chain links TRBV6-5 to TRBJ1-1; D not certain. This CDR3 spans 14 amino acids. Germline V gene data show CDR1 as MNHEY and CDR2 as SVGAGI. Trimming took 8 bases from V and 4 from J, leaving 17 bases between them. The CDR3 DNA is TGTGCCAGCTTCCCGGGCCGTAGAGCCACTGAAGCTTTCTTT. Residues: CASFPGRRATEAFF.

The gene calls are TRBV15 and TRBJ2-3, with a possible D match to TRBD2 (6 bases). CDR1 and CDR2 from the germline V gene are LNHNV and YYDKDF (reference sequence). There are 15 residues in the CDR3. V dropped 6 bases and J dropped 3 bases, with 16 bases sitting between them. The CDR3 DNA reads TGTGCCACCAGTTCCAGCGGGCGAGGGACAGATACGCAGTATTTT. Residues: CATSSSGRGTDTQYF.

The chain uses TRBV11-2 and TRBJ1-6, with D possibly matching TRBD1 (6 bases). CDR1 is SGHAT, CDR2 FQNNGV, per germline. This CDR3 contains 15 residues. Deletions cut 5 bases from V and 5 bases from J, with 13 bases between. CDR3 DNA sequence: TGTGCCAGCAGCGGGGGCGCGTCAGATAATTCACCCCTCCACTTT. This gives the protein CASSGGASDNSPLHF. Variable domain in full (rest from reference TRBV11-2 and TRBJ1-6): EAGVAQSPRYKIIEKRQSVAFWCNPISGHATLYWYQQILGQGPKLLIQFQNNGVVDDSQLPKDRFSAERLKGVDSTLKIQPAKLEDSAVYLCASSGGASDNSPLHFGNGTRLTVT.

The rearrangement links TRBV29-1 to TRBJ1-2, with D possibly being TRBD1 (6 bases). Germline CDR1 SQVTM, CDR2 ANQGSEA. V gave up 8 bases and J gave up 4 bases, with 17 bases separating them. The CDR3 is made up of 13 amino acids. CDR3: CSRYRVSSYGYTF. DNA of the CDR3: TGCAGCCGGTACAGGGTGTCGAGCTATGGCTACACCTTC. Full variable domain (rest looked up from reference TRBV29-1 and TRBJ1-2): SAVISQKPSRDICQRGTSLTIQCQVDSQVTMMFWYRQQPGQSLTLIATANQGSEATYESGFVIDKFPISRPNLTFSTLTVSNMSPEDSSIYLCSRYRVSSYGYTFGSGTRLTVV.

The rearrangement uses TRBV11-2 and TRBJ1-1; D remains unclear. Germline CDR1 SGHAT, CDR2 FQNNGV. This CDR3 region has 13 residues. V was cut by 5 bases and J by 4 bases, with 11 bases left in between. In DNA form, the CDR3 reads TGTGCCAGCAGCCCCCACCTGTTCACTGAAGCTTTCTTT. This encodes CASSPHLFTEAFF.

Concerning this clonotype: A much larger clone is a single base away; this may be a read error. The chain combines TRBV2 with TRBJ2-2; D possibly uses TRBD1 or TRBD2 (5 bases each). The V end lost 8 bases, the J end lost 8 bases, and 18 bases lay between the germline ends. The CDR3 extends over 14 amino acids. Germline loops: CDR1 SNHLY, CDR2 FYNNEI. The CDR3 protein is CASGSGTARGELFF. The CDR3 bases are TGTGCCAGCGGTTCCGGGACGGCAAGGGGGGAGCTGTTTTTT.

V gene TRBV19 combines with J gene TRBJ1-1; no clear D. The CDR3 covers 13 residues. From germline, CDR1 is LNHDA and CDR2 SQIVND (reference sequence). V lost 8 bases and J 3 bases, leaving 13 bases between the germline ends. The CDR3 region is CASCREWDTEAFF. CDR3 sequence (DNA): TGTGCCAGTTGCCGGGAATGGGACACTGAAGCTTTCTTT.

The rearrangement links TRBV7-8 to TRBJ1-5; TRBD2 matches 12 bases. The J call may be wrong; the DNA end is better matched by TRBJ2-3. The CDR3 contains 15 residues. The V gene's germline CDR1 is SGHVS and CDR2 FQNEAQ. Here the CDR3 reads CASSLLGTSGDTQYF. CDR3 nucleotide sequence: TGTGCCAGCAGCTTACTGGGGACTAGCGGGGATACGCAGTATTTT.

This clonotype was seen only a few times. This chain links TRBV7-9 with TRBJ2-5; no reliable D call. V dropped 3 bases and J dropped 2 bases, with 22 bases sitting between them. This CDR3 contains 18 residues. Germline V CDR1 and CDR2: SEHNR, FQNEAQ (reference sequence). The CDR3 bases are TGTGCCAGCAGCTTCAGGCCGTTAACAGCCCGACGTCAAGAGACCCAGTACTTC. It codes for CASSFRPLTARRQETQYF. Drawing the rest from reference TRBV7-9 and TRBJ2-5, the complete variable domain is DTGVSQNPRHKITKRGQNVTFRCDPISEHNRLYWYRQTLGQGPEFLTYFQNEAQLEKSRLLSDRFSAERPKGSFSTLEIQRTEQGDSAMYLCASSFRPLTARRQETQYFGPGTRLLVL.

This clonotype was counted many times. The chain links TRBV11-2 to TRBJ1-2, with 7 bases lining up with TRBD1. The CDR3 extends over 13 amino acids. Germline CDR1 and CDR2: SGHAT and FQNNGV. Losses at the gene ends were 4 bases for V and 4 bases for J; bases not matched to a gene: 3. CDR3 sequence (DNA): TGTGCCAGCAGCTACAGGGGTGCCTATGGCTACACCTTC. Its translation: CASSYRGAYGYTF.

Ten or more counts support this clonotype. The gene calls are TRBV13 and TRBJ2-5; D possibly uses TRBD1 or TRBD2 (6 bases each). Germline CDR1 is PRHDT and CDR2 is FYEKMQ (reference sequence). Deletions cut 2 bases from V and 3 bases from J, with 13 bases between. There are 15 residues in the CDR3. The CDR3 sequence: CASSLPGGTKETQYF. DNA for the CDR3: TGTGCCAGCAGCTTACCCGGGGGCACGAAAGAGACCCAGTACTTC.

Ten or more counts support this clonotype. The rearrangement joins TRBV12-3 or TRBV12-4 to TRBJ1-5; TRBD1 might be the D (6 bases). There are 15 residues in the CDR3. Trimming stripped 5 bases from V and 3 bases from J, with 14 bases between. CDR3 coding DNA: TGTGCCAGCAGTCACCGGGACACAGACAATCAGCCCCAGCATTTT. Its translation is CASSHRDTDNQPQHF.